Shown below are 29 T cell receptor beta chains from a single sample sequenced in a study of cytomegalovirus exposure and HLA in healthy donors. 60 Vbeta and 13 Jbeta primers were used in PCR. Here immunoSEQ multiplex PCR was the method, and the copy in TCRdb shows in-frame clones only, minus some. The repertoire includes 150,000 to 200,000 clones, approximately 80% of them detected once, and 2.4% sits in the top ten. Sequencing was done on a sample of PBMCs. All receptors come from a male donor in good health and CMV-seronegative.

This clone was seen just once. This sequence joins TRBV27 and TRBJ1-2; possibly TRBD1 for D (6 bases). Trimming pared 4 bases from V and 3 bases from J, leaving 6 bases between. CDR3 length equals 12 residues. Germline V gene lookup returns CDR1 MNHEY and CDR2 SMNVEV (reference sequence). Here the CDR3 DNA reads TGTGCCAGCAGTTACAGGGACTATGGCTACACCTTC. It codes for CASSYRDYGYTF.

The rearrangement links TRBV2 to TRBJ2-3; D unclear. This CDR3 comprises 13 residues. The germline V gene encodes CDR1 SNHLY and CDR2 FYNNEI. Trimming removed 4 bases at V and 4 bases at J, with 9 bases between. For the CDR3, the DNA is TGTGCCAGCAGTGGTAGAGTATCAGATACGCAGTATTTT. It yields the protein CASSGRVSDTQYF. Filled out from reference TRBV2 and TRBJ2-3, the complete variable domain reads EPEVTQTPSHQVTQMGQEVILRCVPISNHLYFYWYRQILGQKVEFLVSFYNNEISEKSEIFDDQFSVERPDGSNFTLKIRSTKLEDSAMYFCASSGRVSDTQYFGPGTRLTVL.

This clone turned up a few times. The rearrangement links TRBV27 to TRBJ1-1, with D uncertain. Per the germline V gene, CDR1 is MNHEY and CDR2 is SMNVEV (reference sequence). The CDR3 is 14 residues long. With 3 bases removed from V and 1 base from J, the gap between germline ends came to 9 bases. CDR3 in DNA: TGTGCCAGCAGTTTGACTCACACGAACACTGAAGCTTTCTTT. Amino acid sequence: CASSLTHTNTEAFF.

CDR3 sequence reads: CASTVNQASYEQYF. CDR3 nucleotides: TGTGCCAGCACAGTCAACCAGGCTTCCTACGAGCAGTACTTC. The chain has TRBV6-5 and TRBJ2-5; D gene ambiguous. The DNA end is more similar to TRBJ2-7, so the J call may be wrong. Germline loops: CDR1 MNHEY, CDR2 SVGAGI. CDR3 size: 14 residues.

V usage is TRBV19 and J usage is TRBJ2-6; 9 bases align to TRBD1. Germline-derived CDR1 and CDR2 are LNHDA and SQIVND (reference sequence). The CDR3 has 14 amino acids. J gave up 11 bases and V 4 bases, and 6 bases lay outside the gene matches. CDR3 protein: CASSRGQGRDVLTF. The CDR3 DNA reads as TGTGCCAGTAGTAGGGGACAGGGAAGAGACGTCCTGACTTTC.

The chain carries TRBV4-2 and TRBJ1-2, with 11 positions matching TRBD1. J lost 4 bases, V lost 0 bases, and 10 bases had no gene match. The CDR3 contains 18 residues. From germline, CDR1 is LGHNA and CDR2 YNFKEQ. The CDR3 loop reads CASSQDFPGQGVPYGYTF. In nucleotides, the CDR3 is TGTGCCAGCAGCCAAGATTTCCCGGGACAGGGGGTCCCCTATGGCTACACCTTC.

J is TRBJ2-2 and V is TRBV9; a weak D match, TRBD1 (6 bases). The CDR3 runs 15 residues. With 3 bases removed from V and 6 bases from J, the gap between germline ends came to 15 bases. Germline CDR1 and CDR2: SGDLS and YYNGEE. In nucleotides, the CDR3 is TGTGCCAGCAGCGGGAACCGAGGGGGTCCCGGGGAGCTGTTTTTT. It encodes CASSGNRGGPGELFF.

The gene calls are TRBV27 and TRBJ2-2; 13 bases map to TRBD2. V was clipped by 5 bases and J by 3 bases; unmatched bases: 9. Per germline, CDR1 MNHEY and CDR2 SMNVEV (reference sequence). The CDR3 runs to 18 residues. The chain's CDR3 is CASSASVGLAGYTGELFF. The CDR3 DNA reads TGTGCCAGCAGTGCCTCCGTGGGACTAGCGGGATACACCGGGGAGCTGTTTTTT.

V usage is TRBV6-5 and J usage is TRBJ1-2, with 9 bases identical to TRBD1. This CDR3 region has 13 residues. Germline values: CDR1 MNHEY, CDR2 SVGAGI. Trimming removed 5 bases from V and 6 bases from J; junction bases left unmatched: 4. The CDR3, as DNA: TGTGCCAGCAGTACCGGGACAGGGAATGGCTACACCTTC. Its protein is CASSTGTGNGYTF.

The rearrangement joins TRBV4-2 to TRBJ2-3; D unclear. The CDR3 has 12 residues. The germline CDR1 and CDR2 sequences are LGHNA and YNFKEQ. V was trimmed by 3 bases and J by 4 bases, leaving 5 bases between them. CDR3 nucleotides: TGTGCCAGCAGCCACTTAGCAGATACGCAGTATTTT. The encoded protein is CASSHLADTQYF.

The chain has TRBV19 and TRBJ1-2; D is ambiguous. V lost 3 bases and J 3 bases, leaving 17 bases between the germline ends. This CDR3 has 16 residues. The germline V gene has CDR1 LNHDA and CDR2 SQIVND (reference sequence). The CDR3 is CASSMRTNRLHYGYTF. The CDR3 DNA sequence: TGTGCCAGTAGTATGCGTACGAACCGTCTACACTATGGCTACACCTTC.

The gene calls are TRBV6-5 and TRBJ1-1; D is perhaps TRBD1 (5 bases). Germline CDR1 MNHEY, CDR2 SVGAGI. The V and J ends lost 7 bases and 1 base respectively, with 10 bases between them. CDR3 length equals 13 residues. The CDR3 nucleotides read TGTGCCAGCATGCGGGACGCGAACACTGAAGCTTTCTTT. This gives the protein CASMRDANTEAFF.

CDR3 residues: CASSEGGPLIPDTQYF. CDR3 DNA: TGTGCCAGTAGTGAGGGGGGGCCGCTCATTCCAGATACGCAGTATTTT. This rearrangement joins TRBV19 to TRBJ2-3, with D possibly TRBD2 on 7 matching bases. Trimming pared 5 bases from V and 4 bases from J, leaving 19 bases between. The CDR3 consists of 16 residues. The germline V gene has CDR1 LNHDA and CDR2 SQIVND (reference sequence). Drawing the rest from reference TRBV19 and TRBJ2-3, the complete variable domain is DGGITQSPKYLFRKEGQNVTLSCEQNLNHDAMYWYRQDPGQGLRLIYYSQIVNDFQKGDIAEGYSVSREKKESFPLTVTSAQKNPTAFYLCASSEGGPLIPDTQYFGPGTRLTVL.

The V call is TRBV9, the J call TRBJ2-1, with D hard to call. The CDR3 length is 13 residues. V gave up 0 bases and J gave up 9 bases, with 10 bases separating them. Germline loops: CDR1 SGDLS, CDR2 YYNGEE. CDR3 coding DNA: TGTGCCAGCAGCGTAGGAGAACTTGTTGAGCAGTTCTTC. This sequence encodes CASSVGELVEQFF.

V is TRBV28 and J is TRBJ2-7; TRBD2 aligns across 9 bases. This CDR3 has 16 amino acids. After removal of 5 bases from V and 1 base from J, the junction contained 9 bases not matched to a gene. CDR1 is MDHEN, CDR2 SYDVKM, per germline. This CDR3 reads CASSRTVSGRSYEQYF. As DNA, the CDR3 is TGTGCCAGCAGTCGAACCGTTAGCGGGAGATCCTACGAGCAGTACTTC.

The CDR3: CASTWRDANSPLHF. The CDR3 nucleotides are TGTGCCAGCACGTGGAGGGATGCGAATTCACCCCTCCACTTT. The chain couples TRBV27 to TRBJ1-6; D unclear. Trimming took off 7 bases at V and 7 bases at J, with 14 bases between the two ends. Per germline, CDR1 MNHEY and CDR2 SMNVEV (reference sequence). This CDR3 is 14 amino acids long.

The CDR3 sequence is CASSSRLVMETQYF. The CDR3, as DNA: TGTGCCAGCAGCAGCCGCCTAGTTATGGAGACCCAGTACTTC. The rearrangement links TRBV5-4 to TRBJ2-5; the D is unclear. The V gene's germline CDR1 is SGHNT and CDR2 YYREEE (reference sequence). V was pared by 4 bases and J by 5 bases, with 15 bases between. The CDR3 has 14 amino acids. Full variable domain (rest looked up from reference TRBV5-4 and TRBJ2-5): ETGVTQSPTHLIKTRGQQVTLRCSSQSGHNTVSWYQQALGQGPQFIFQYYREEENGRGNFPPRFSGLQFPNYSSELNVNALELDDSALYLCASSSRLVMETQYFGPGTRLLVL.

The rearrangement links TRBV5-1 to TRBJ2-2, with 9 bases matching TRBD2. The CDR3 contains 16 residues. V lost 4 bases, J lost 4 bases, and 8 bases stayed unmatched. Germline V gene lookup returns CDR1 SGHRS and CDR2 YFSETQ. The CDR3 DNA reads TGCGCCAGCAGCCCATTAGCGGGAGAGAGCACCGGGGAGCTGTTTTTT. Amino acid sequence: CASSPLAGESTGELFF.

The chain links TRBV30 to TRBJ2-5, with 8 bases matching TRBD1. CDR3 length: 15 residues. V was pared by 0 bases and J by 4 bases, with 7 bases of the junction left unmatched. Germline values: CDR1 GTSNPN, CDR2 SVGIG (reference sequence). The CDR3 coding sequence is TGTGCCTGGAGTGTACAGGGGGGTCAGCGAGAGACCCAGTACTTC. Amino acid sequence: CAWSVQGGQRETQYF. The whole variable domain, remainder taken from reference TRBV30 and TRBJ2-5, is SQTIHQWPATLVQPVGSPLSLECTVEGTSNPNLYWYRQAAGRGLQLLFYSVGIGQISSEVPQNLSASRPQDRQFILSSKKLLLSDSGFYLCAWSVQGGQRETQYFGPGTRLLVL.

The V gene is TRBV18, the J gene TRBJ2-5, with TRBD2 matching 9 bases. Looked up from germline, CDR1 is KGHSH and CDR2 is LQKENI. There are 17 residues in the CDR3. V was clipped by 3 bases and J by 5 bases; unmatched bases: 13. The CDR3 sequence is CASSPPSGGPEGETQYF. CDR3 DNA: TGTGCCAGCTCACCCCCCAGCGGGGGGCCCGAAGGGGAGACCCAGTACTTC. The entire variable domain, with the rest obtained from reference TRBV18 and TRBJ2-5, is as follows: NAGVMQNPRHLVRRRGQEARLRCSPMKGHSHVYWYRQLPEEGLKFMVYLQKENIIDESGMPKERFSAEFPKEGPSILRIQQVVRGDSAAYFCASSPPSGGPEGETQYFGPGTRLLVL.

This clone showed up just once. The CDR3, as DNA: TGTGCCAGCAGCGAAAGGGGAATAGCGGGAGAATTTGGTACAGATACGCAGTATTTT. The encoded protein is CASSERGIAGEFGTDTQYF. V gene TRBV7-3 combines with J gene TRBJ2-3, with 9 nucleotides matching TRBD2. Germline V gives CDR1 SGHTA, CDR2 FQGTGA. The CDR3 has 19 amino acids. Trimming removed 5 bases from V and 3 bases from J; junction bases left unmatched: 18. Full variable domain (missing parts from reference TRBV7-3 and TRBJ2-3): GAGVSQTPSNKVTEKGKYVELRCDPISGHTALYWYRQSLGQGPEFLIYFQGTGAADDSGLPNDRFFAVRPEGSVSTLKIQRTERGDSAVYLCASSERGIAGEFGTDTQYFGPGTRLTVL.

This clone came up a few times. The V gene is TRBV7-2, the J gene TRBJ2-7; a possible D gene is TRBD2 (6 bases). Germline loops: CDR1 SGHTA, CDR2 FQGNSA. The CDR3 sequence is 15 residues long. Trimming removed 1 base at V and 0 bases at J, with 10 bases between. The DNA of the CDR3 is TGTGCCAGCAGCTTAGGGGAGGCCAGCTCCTACGAGCAGTACTTC. This codes for CASSLGEASSYEQYF. The variable domain in full, completed from reference TRBV7-2 and TRBJ2-7, reads GAGVSQSPSNKVTEKGKDVELRCDPISGHTALYWYRQSLGQGLEFLIYFQGNSAPDKSGLPSDRFSAERTGGSVSTLTIQRTQQEDSAVYLCASSLGEASSYEQYFGPGTRLTVT.

CDR3 protein: CASSLPDRKVYNEQFF. The CDR3 bases are TGTGCCAGCAGCCTTCCGGACAGGAAGGTTTACAATGAGCAGTTCTTC. This chain links TRBV5-4 with TRBJ2-1; TRBD1 matches 7 bases. V shed 4 bases and J 4 bases; nucleotides not matched to a gene: 11. CDR3 length: 16 residues. Looked up from germline, CDR1 is SGHNT and CDR2 is YYREEE (reference sequence).

Worth noting for this clone: The junction departs from the called germline gene at one end, perhaps through a read error. The chain is built from TRBV4-1 and TRBJ2-1, with 11 bases identical to TRBD2. The CDR3 length is 12 residues. Germline CDR1 reads MGHRA; CDR2 reads YSYEKL. The CDR3 protein is CASSRVAGGLVF. In DNA, the CDR3 is TGCGCCAGCAGCCGCGTAGCGGGAGGGTTGGTCTTC.

The chain links TRBV7-9 to TRBJ1-4; TRBD1 matches at 7 bases. The trim removed 5 bases at V and 5 bases at J, leaving 8 bases unmatched. This CDR3 comprises 15 residues. From germline, CDR1 is SEHNR and CDR2 FQNEAQ (reference sequence). DNA for the CDR3: TGTGCCAGCAGCCCTGGGACAGCTAGAAATGAAAAACTGTTTTTT. Translated, it gives CASSPGTARNEKLFF. Supplemented by reference TRBV7-9 and TRBJ1-4, the full variable domain reads DTGVSQNPRHKITKRGQNVTFRCDPISEHNRLYWYRQTLGQGPEFLTYFQNEAQLEKSRLLSDRFSAERPKGSFSTLEIQRTEQGDSAMYLCASSPGTARNEKLFFGSGTQLSVL.

The chain recombines TRBV7-2 with TRBJ2-2; tentative D call: TRBD2 (6 bases). Germline V gene lookup returns CDR1 SGHTA and CDR2 FQGNSA. The germline V and J ends were trimmed by 5 bases and 5 bases, with 15 bases remaining between them. The CDR3 spans 15 residues. In nucleotides, the CDR3 is TGTGCCAGCAGCATGACCGGGACTCCGACCGGGGAGCTGTTTTTT. It specifies CASSMTGTPTGELFF. The full variable domain, with the rest looked up from reference TRBV7-2 and TRBJ2-2, is GAGVSQSPSNKVTEKGKDVELRCDPISGHTALYWYRQSLGQGLEFLIYFQGNSAPDKSGLPSDRFSAERTGGSVSTLTIQRTQQEDSAVYLCASSMTGTPTGELFFGEGSRLTVL.

The V call is TRBV5-1, the J call TRBJ1-1, with D uncertain. Germline V lookup: CDR1 SGHRS, CDR2 YFSETQ. The length of the CDR3 is 16 residues. The V and J ends lost 4 bases and 0 bases respectively, with 16 bases between them. CDR3 sequence reads: CASSTYPGILNTEAFF. For the CDR3, the DNA is TGCGCCAGCAGCACCTATCCCGGGATACTGAACACTGAAGCTTTCTTT.

J is TRBJ2-7 and V is TRBV2, with 9 positions matching TRBD2. Per germline, CDR1 SNHLY and CDR2 FYNNEI. The CDR3 extends over 14 amino acids. After removal of 3 bases from V and 9 bases from J, the junction contained 9 bases not matched to a gene. Here the CDR3 reads CASSDAGLAPSQYF. For the CDR3, the DNA is TGTGCCAGCAGTGACGCGGGACTAGCCCCCTCGCAGTACTTC.

CDR3 loop: CASSLVSLGREAGYTF. The CDR3 bases are TGTGCCAGCAGCTTGGTGTCGCTGGGCAGGGAGGCCGGCTACACCTTC. The chain combines TRBV5-6 with TRBJ1-2; maybe TRBD1 (5 bases). The CDR3 contains 16 residues. V lost 0 bases and J lost 8, with 20 bases in between. CDR1 is SGHDT, CDR2 YYEEEE, per germline. Full variable domain (missing parts from reference TRBV5-6 and TRBJ1-2): DAGVTQSPTHLIKTRGQQVTLRCSPKSGHDTVSWYQQALGQGPQFIFQYYEEEERQRGNFPDRFSGHQFPNYSSELNVNALLLGDSALYLCASSLVSLGREAGYTFGSGTRLTVV.